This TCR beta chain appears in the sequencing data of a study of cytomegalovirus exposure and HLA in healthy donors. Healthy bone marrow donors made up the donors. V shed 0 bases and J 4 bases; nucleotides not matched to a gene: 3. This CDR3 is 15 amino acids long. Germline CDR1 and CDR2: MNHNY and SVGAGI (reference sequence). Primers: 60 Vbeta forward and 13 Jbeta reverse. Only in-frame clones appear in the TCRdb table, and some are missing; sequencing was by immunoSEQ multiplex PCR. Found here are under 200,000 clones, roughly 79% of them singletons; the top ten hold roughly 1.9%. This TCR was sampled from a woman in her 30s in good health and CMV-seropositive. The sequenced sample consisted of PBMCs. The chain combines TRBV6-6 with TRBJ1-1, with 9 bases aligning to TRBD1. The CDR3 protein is CASSYSPTGGTEAFF. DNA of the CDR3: TGTGCCAGCAGTTACTCTCCGACAGGGGGCACTGAAGCTTTCTTT.